These 30 T cell receptor beta chains were sequenced from one sample in a study of CD8+ T cells in alopecia areata. The treatment here: oral pan-JAK inhibitor, 5-10 mg twice daily. Following RNA extraction, reverse transcription yielded cDNA that acted as the sequencing template. The repertoire was sequenced with immunoSEQ multiplex PCR; TCRdb's copy has only in-frame clones and lacks some. In the table there are approximately 210,000 clones, just under 65% of which are singletons. The starting material was CD4+ T cells sorted from blood, obtained around week 47, from a patient treated with tofacitinib. The source is a human donor with alopecia areata.

This clone came up a few times. Additional DNA sequences in this sample encode the identical CDR3. The chain links TRBV29-1 to TRBJ2-7, with TRBD1 identical over 9 bases. CDR3 length: 13 residues. The V gene's germline CDR1 is SQVTM and CDR2 ANQGSEA. Trimming removed 3 bases from V and 2 bases from J; junction bases left unmatched: 2. The CDR3 DNA reads as TGCAGCGTTGACGGGACAGGGACCTACGAGCAGTACTTC. Its protein product is CSVDGTGTYEQYF.

This rearrangement joins TRBV4-3 to TRBJ2-2; 8 bases are a match to TRBD2. The V and J ends lost 2 bases and 5 bases, in that order; junction bases with no gene match: 7. This CDR3 comprises 16 residues. Germline CDR1 LGHNA, CDR2 YSLEER. The CDR3 DNA reads as TGCGCCAGCAGCCAAATGACAGTAGCGGGGACCGGGGAGCTGTTTTTT. This gives the protein CASSQMTVAGTGELFF.

The chain carries TRBV13 and TRBJ2-1; 7 bases match TRBD1. V shed 4 bases and J 4 bases; nucleotides not matched to a gene: 4. From germline, CDR1 is PRHDT and CDR2 FYEKMQ (reference sequence). This CDR3 has 14 residues. The CDR3 coding sequence is TGTGCCAGCAGCTCCTTGACAGGGTACAATGAGCAGTTCTTC. It yields the protein CASSSLTGYNEQFF.

The V call is TRBV4-3, the J call TRBJ2-7; D assignment may be TRBD1 or TRBD2 (5 bases each). The V gene lost 0 bases and the J gene lost 0 bases, with 12 bases spanning the gap. CDR3 length: 16 residues. The germline V gene encodes CDR1 LGHNA and CDR2 YSLEER. CDR3 coding DNA: TGCGCCAGCAGCCAAGATCGGGGCAGCTCCTCCTACGAGCAGTACTTC. Protein sequence: CASSQDRGSSSYEQYF.

The sample holds a few counts of this clone. The chain has TRBV27 and TRBJ1-4; D ambiguous. V shed 3 bases and J shed 3 bases, with 5 bases lying between them. The V gene's germline CDR1 is MNHEY and CDR2 SMNVEV (reference sequence). This CDR3 comprises 13 residues. The CDR3 coding sequence is TGTGCCAGCAGTTTTTTGTCTAATGAAAAACTGTTTTTT. It specifies CASSFLSNEKLFF. The variable domain in full, with the rest retrieved from reference TRBV27 and TRBJ1-4, is EAQVTQNPRYLITVTGKKLTVTCSQNMNHEYMSWYRQDPGLGLRQIYYSMNVEVTDKGDVPEGYKVSRKEKRNFPLILESPSPNQTSLYFCASSFLSNEKLFFGSGTQLSVL.

The J gene is TRBJ1-2, the V gene TRBV29-1, with D perhaps TRBD1 (6 bases). V lost 6 bases and J lost 4, with 15 bases in between. The germline V gene encodes CDR1 SQVTM and CDR2 ANQGSEA. This CDR3 spans 13 amino acids. In DNA, the CDR3 is TGCAGCGTCCAAACCGACAGGAGCTATGGCTACACCTTC. This translates into CSVQTDRSYGYTF.

The chain links TRBV7-9 to TRBJ1-6; unclear D gene. CDR1 is SEHNR and CDR2 is FQNEAQ in the germline V gene (reference sequence). The CDR3 runs 14 residues. V dropped 5 bases and J dropped 9 bases, with 14 bases sitting between them. In DNA, the CDR3 is TGTGCCAGCAGCCTCGCAAAAGCGGGTTCACCCCTCCACTTT. This gives the protein CASSLAKAGSPLHF.

The chain uses TRBV18 and TRBJ1-2; D call uncertain. The CDR3 is 15 amino acids. V was pared by 2 bases and J by 6 bases, with 16 bases between. CDR1 is KGHSH and CDR2 is LQKENI in the germline V gene. As DNA, the CDR3 is TGTGCCAGCTCACCATTATCGAGGGCAGATCATGGCTACACCTTC. Protein sequence: CASSPLSRADHGYTF.

The chain combines TRBV5-4 with TRBJ2-5, with D perhaps given as TRBD1 or TRBD2 (6 bases each). Trimming removed 1 base at V and 4 bases at J, with 20 bases between. Germline values: CDR1 SGHNT, CDR2 YYREEE (reference sequence). The CDR3 is 17 residues long. CDR3 bases: TGTGCCAGCAGCTTGACCCGTAGGGGGGTAGGTCGAGAGACCCAGTACTTC. Its translation is CASSLTRRGVGRETQYF.

The V and J genes are TRBV2 and TRBJ1-4; the D is unclear. The ends were cut back, 3 bases at V and 8 bases at J, with 4 bases in the middle. Germline V gene sequence: CDR1 SNHLY, CDR2 FYNNEI. The CDR3 is 11 residues long. For the CDR3, the DNA is TGTGCCAGCAGTGACAACGAAAAACTGTTTTTT. Translated: CASSDNEKLFF. Variable domain in full (rest from reference TRBV2 and TRBJ1-4): EPEVTQTPSHQVTQMGQEVILRCVPISNHLYFYWYRQILGQKVEFLVSFYNNEISEKSEIFDDQFSVERPDGSNFTLKIRSTKLEDSAMYFCASSDNEKLFFGSGTQLSVL.

The chain joins TRBV2 to TRBJ2-1; 11 bases are a match to TRBD2. The CDR3 is made up of 14 amino acids. CDR1 and CDR2 (germline): SNHLY, FYNNEI. Unmatched junction bases numbered 8, after V lost 4 bases and J lost 12 bases. The CDR3 sequence is CASSALAGGPGQFF. The CDR3 DNA sequence: TGTGCCAGCAGTGCATTAGCGGGGGGGCCTGGGCAGTTCTTC.

The V gene is TRBV29-1, the J gene TRBJ2-3; no reliable D call. This CDR3 region has 12 residues. CDR1 SQVTM and CDR2 ANQGSEA come from the germline V gene. V lost 4 bases to trimming and J lost 5 bases, with 10 bases between them. CDR3 bases: TGCAGCGTTGCGAAGGTCGAAGATACGCAGTATTTT. Its protein is CSVAKVEDTQYF.

The CDR3 here is CAWSFGADNQPQHF. CDR3 DNA sequence: TGTGCCTGGAGTTTCGGGGCGGACAATCAGCCCCAGCATTTT. This sequence joins TRBV30 and TRBJ1-5, with a weak D call TRBD1 (5 bases). The CDR3 runs 14 residues. V lost 2 bases and J lost 3, with 11 bases in between. Germline V gene lookup returns CDR1 GTSNPN and CDR2 SVGIG (reference sequence).

This clone showed up just a few times. The gene calls are TRBV2 and TRBJ1-6; D is uncertain. The CDR3 runs to 13 residues. The germline gives CDR1 SNHLY, CDR2 FYNNEI. The V end lost 5 bases, the J end lost 5 bases, and 7 bases lay between the germline ends. The CDR3 here is CASSPGNNSPLHF. The CDR3 DNA sequence: TGTGCCAGCAGTCCCGGTAATAATTCACCCCTCCACTTT.

The CDR3 DNA follows: TGTGCCAGCAGTGAACTTGGGACCCAAGGAACGCAGTATTTT. This sequence encodes CASSELGTQGTQYF. The chain carries TRBV2 and TRBJ2-3, with D perhaps TRBD1 or TRBD2 (5 bases each). V lost 2 bases and J lost 9, with 15 bases in between. Germline V gene lookup returns CDR1 SNHLY and CDR2 FYNNEI. The CDR3 has 14 amino acids.

The chain combines TRBV5-6 with TRBJ2-4; 8 bases match TRBD1. CDR3 length equals 15 residues. The ends lost 0 bases at V and 9 bases at J; junction bases unmatched: 8. From germline, CDR1 is SGHDT and CDR2 YYEEEE. The CDR3 here is CASSLAGGQASIQYF. The CDR3 bases are TGTGCCAGCAGCTTGGCCGGGGGACAGGCAAGCATTCAGTACTTC.

This chain links TRBV14 with TRBJ1-1; 7 bases fit TRBD1. The CDR3 is made up of 12 amino acids. The junction had 2 bases not matched to a gene; V was cut back by 1 base and J by 9 bases. Per the germline V gene, CDR1 is SGHDN and CDR2 is FVKESK. In nucleotides, the CDR3 is TGTGCCAGCAGCCAAGTGGACAGGAAAGCTTTCTTT. Translation gives CASSQVDRKAFF.

The chain has TRBV21-1 and TRBJ2-3; the table calls TRBD1, which could not be checked here. TRBV21-1 is reported as a pseudogene. There are 10 residues in the CDR3. The CDR3 DNA follows: TGTGCCAGCCCAACAGATACGCAGTATTTT. It specifies CASPTDTQYF.

The rearrangement joins TRBV6-5 to TRBJ2-7; D call uncertain. The V end lost 5 bases, the J end lost 3 bases, and 8 bases lay between the germline ends. CDR1 is MNHEY, CDR2 SVGAGI, per germline. The length of the CDR3 is 12 residues. The CDR3 protein is CASSVEGYEQYF. CDR3 in DNA: TGTGCCAGCAGTGTCGAAGGCTACGAGCAGTACTTC.

The chain recombines TRBV6-1 with TRBJ2-1; TRBD1 matches at 7 bases. V shed 4 bases, J shed 8 bases, and the junction held 8 bases outside the gene matches. The CDR3 runs to 14 residues. Germline lookup yields CDR1 MNHNS and CDR2 SASEGT. CDR3 in amino acids: CASSVGQAWDEQFF. CDR3 nucleotide sequence: TGTGCCAGCAGTGTCGGACAGGCCTGGGATGAGCAGTTCTTC.

This chain links TRBV7-9 with TRBJ2-5, with D unresolved. The CDR3 extends over 11 amino acids. Germline CDR1 is SEHNR and CDR2 is FQNEAQ (reference sequence). V lost 5 bases and J lost 0, with 1 base in between. This CDR3 is CASSDQETQYF. DNA for the CDR3: TGTGCCAGCAGCGACCAAGAGACCCAGTACTTC.

This clone was seen only a few times. The chain uses TRBV14 and TRBJ2-5, with TRBD2 matching 8 bases. The junction had 7 bases not matched to a gene; V was cut back by 4 bases and J by 6 bases. There are 14 residues in the CDR3. In germline, CDR1 is SGHDN, CDR2 FVKESK. The CDR3 loop is CASSRREGWKTQYF. CDR3 sequence (DNA): TGTGCCAGCAGCCGACGGGAGGGTTGGAAGACCCAGTACTTC.

In its sample, this clone was seen once. This chain joins TRBV27 and TRBJ1-6, with unresolved D. This CDR3 spans 14 amino acids. V was shortened by 3 bases and J by 8 bases, with 11 bases between the two germline ends. Germline V gene lookup returns CDR1 MNHEY and CDR2 SMNVEV (reference sequence). Here the CDR3 reads CASSFSLLYSPLHF. The CDR3 nucleotides are TGTGCCAGCAGTTTCTCCCTTCTTTATTCACCCCTCCACTTT.

The chain links TRBV4-3 to TRBJ2-1; D is unclear. The CDR3 is made up of 12 amino acids. V was trimmed by 3 bases and J by 4 bases, leaving 4 bases between them. Germline CDR1 and CDR2: LGHNA and YSLEER. The DNA of the CDR3 is TGCGCCAGCAGCCACGGATACAATGAGCAGTTCTTC. Protein sequence: CASSHGYNEQFF.

V gene TRBV27 combines with J gene TRBJ1-6; weak D call: TRBD1 (5 bases). Trimming took 8 bases from V and 14 from J, leaving 16 bases between them. Germline lookup yields CDR1 MNHEY and CDR2 SMNVEV (reference sequence). The CDR3 is 12 residues long. The CDR3 here is CASRSPGGALHF. DNA for the CDR3: TGTGCCAGCCGTTCTCCTGGGGGTGCCCTCCACTTT.

V is TRBV11-2 and J is TRBJ2-7, with a weak D call TRBD1 (6 bases). The CDR3 sequence is 17 residues long. Trimming shortened V by 0 bases and J by 0 bases, and 15 bases separated the two germline ends. From germline, CDR1 is SGHAT and CDR2 FQNNGV. CDR3 DNA sequence: TGTGCCAGCAGCTTAGATCACAGGGCATCCTTCTCCTACGAGCAGTACTTC. It translates to CASSLDHRASFSYEQYF.

The J gene is TRBJ1-2, the V gene TRBV5-1; 8 bases fit TRBD1. The CDR3 extends over 13 amino acids. J was trimmed by 7 bases and V by 2 bases; bases with no gene match: 4. In germline, CDR1 is SGHRS, CDR2 YFSETQ. The CDR3 nucleotides are TGCGCCAGCAGCTTAGGACAGGGAGTTGGCTACACCTTC. It codes for CASSLGQGVGYTF.

With respect to this clone: Other DNA sequences within the sample encode an identical CDR3. V is TRBV30 and J is TRBJ2-3, with D perhaps TRBD1 (6 bases). CDR1 GTSNPN and CDR2 SVGIG come from the germline V gene (reference sequence). The V end lost 5 bases, the J end lost 6 bases, and 9 bases lay between the germline ends. The CDR3 consists of 11 residues. The CDR3: CAWGGSDTQYF. As DNA, the CDR3 is TGTGCCTGGGGGGGCTCCGATACGCAGTATTTT.

Note on this clone: One end of the junction does not line up with germline, which may come from a read error. V usage is TRBV30 and J usage is TRBJ2-7; D remains unclear. CDR1 is GTSNPN and CDR2 is SVGIG in the germline V gene (reference sequence). The CDR3 has 12 amino acids. The CDR3 DNA sequence: TGTGCCTGGAGCCCTTTCGGGCCTCGCCTTACATTC. It codes for CAWSPFGPRLTF.

Only one count was recorded for this clone. Different DNA sequences within this sample yield the same CDR3. The rearrangement joins TRBV5-1 to TRBJ1-2, with 7 bases matching TRBD1. Germline assignment: CDR1 SGHRS and CDR2 YFSETQ. The CDR3 length is 14 residues. V lost 0 bases, J lost 2 bases, and 1 base stayed unmatched. CDR3 loop: CASSLGQGNYGYTF. CDR3 nucleotides: TGCGCCAGCAGCTTGGGACAGGGAAACTATGGCTACACCTTC.